The rows below give T cell receptor beta chains drawn from one sample of a study of OX40 agonist ivuxolimab in advanced cancers. Profiled with immunoSEQ multiplex PCR; TCRdb holds only in-frame clones, not every one. The sample lists fewer than 45,000 clones, roughly 91% occurring once. The material was CD4+ or CD8+ T cells sorted from blood, obtained in a trial of the OX40 agonist ivuxolimab. The source is an adult with an advanced solid tumor such as melanoma, head and neck, liver or kidney cancer. CDR3s include the opening cysteine and the closing phenylalanine or tryptophan. Each record gives: V gene, D gene, J gene, clone size, CDR3 DNA, CDR3 protein. The D gene is left open where the match is weak. Not every row has a clone size; where given, it reads once, few, many or a size class.

TRBV19	TRBD2	TRBJ2-7	once	TGTGCCAGTAGTCCCGCGGGGGGGCTCGAGCAGTACTTC	CASSPAGGLEQYF
TRBV28	TRBD1	TRBJ2-3	-	TGTGCCAGCGAGCCATCGAGACAGGGTGTGGATACGCAGTATTTT	CASEPSRQGVDTQYF
TRBV6-6	-	TRBJ2-5	-	TGTGCCAGCAGTCTGACTCAGCTAGGAGAGGCCCAGTACTTC	CASSLTQLGEAQYF
TRBV28	-	TRBJ1-2	-	TGTGCCAGCACCTACACCGGTTGGAACTATGGCTACACCTTC	CASTYTGWNYGYTF
TRBV4-2	-	TRBJ2-3	-	TGTGCCAGCAGCCAAGATCGGTCCGGGACCTACACAGATACGCAGTATTTT	CASSQDRSGTYTDTQYF
TRBV27	-	TRBJ2-1	-	TGTGCCAGCGGCCCTTTCAATGAGCAGTTCTTC	CASGPFNEQFF
TRBV28	TRBD2	TRBJ2-1	-	TGTGCCAGCATCGGAGCGGGATTATACAATGAGCAGTTCTTC	CASIGAGLYNEQFF
TRBV9	TRBD2	TRBJ2-3	-	TGTGCCAGCAGCGTAGTGGGAGCGGGACCGTCCACAGATACGCAGTATTTT	CASSVVGAGPSTDTQYF
TRBV4-1	TRBD1	TRBJ1-5	-	TGCGCCAGCAGCCTCTCGACAGGGATAAACAATCAGCCCCAGCATTTT	CASSLSTGINNQPQHF
TRBV7-7	TRBD1	TRBJ2-5	-	TGTGCCAGCAGCTTAGTCCCAGGGGGCGTTGTAGAGACCCAGTACTTC	CASSLVPGGVVETQYF
TRBV4-1	-	TRBJ1-5	-	TGCGCCAGCAGCCTCCAAACGGGCTCCAATCAGCCCCAGCATTTT	CASSLQTGSNQPQHF
TRBV11-2	TRBD2	TRBJ2-1	-	TGTGCCAGCAGATCTAAGGGCGGCGGGAGAGCTAACAATGAGCAGTTCTTC	CASRSKGGGRANNEQFF
TRBV6-5	-	TRBJ2-1	-	TGTGCCAGCAGTTACTCTCCGGAGGGGTGGAATGAGCAGTTCTTC	CASSYSPEGWNEQFF
TRBV28	TRBD2	TRBJ2-5	few	TGTGCCAGCAGTTTATCGTCTAGCGGGAGGGTGGAGACCCAGTACTTC	CASSLSSSGRVETQYF
TRBV19	-	TRBJ2-7	-	TGTGCCAGTAGTTTCGGGGGAAGCTCCTACGAGCAGTACTTC	CASSFGGSSYEQYF
TRBV27	-	TRBJ2-1	few	TGTGCCAGCAGTTTATCCGGGTTCGATGAGCAGTTCTTC	CASSLSGFDEQFF
TRBV7-9	TRBD2	TRBJ2-7	-	TGTGCCAGCAGCGCACCCAGGAAGCGGGAGCTCCCATCATACTACGAGCAGTACTTC	CASSAPRKRELPSYYEQYF
TRBV2	-	TRBJ2-7	-	TGTGCCACCCAGTCCCCACCCCCTTACGAGCAGTACTTC	CATQSPPPYEQYF
TRBV28	-	TRBJ2-3	once	TGTGCCAGCAGTTTAGGAGTTACGGCCAGGGGGACTAGAAATTGGGATACGCAGTATTTT	CASSLGVTARGTRNWDTQYF
TRBV19	TRBD1	TRBJ2-2	-	TGTGCCAGTAGTACCGGGACAGACACCGGGGAGCTGTTTTTT	CASSTGTDTGELFF
TRBV27	-	TRBJ1-1	-	TGTGCCAGCAGTTTTCATGGGGGAAACACTGAAGCTTTCTTT	CASSFHGGNTEAFF
TRBV27	TRBD2	TRBJ2-5	-	TGTGCCAGCGGGGGGGGGTCCTGGCTAGCGGGAGCCGAGGAGACCCAGTACTTC	CASGGGSWLAGAEETQYF
TRBV11-3	-	TRBJ2-1	few	TGTGCCAGCAGCTCCCGAGGGAGCGGGTCTTACAATGAGCAGTTCTTC	CASSSRGSGSYNEQFF
TRBV29-1	-	TRBJ1-1	-	TGCAGCGACGGACCCCTACAAGCTTTCTTT	CSDGPLQAFF
TRBV13	-	TRBJ2-3	medium-sized	TGTGCCAGCAGCTTAGGTGGGGAAGATACGCAGTATTTT	CASSLGGEDTQYF
TRBV4-1	TRBD2	TRBJ2-7	-	TGCGCCAGCAGCCAACGACTAGCGGGAGGGGATGGGTCCTACGAGCAGTACTTC	CASSQRLAGGDGSYEQYF
TRBV5-6	-	TRBJ2-7	once	TGTGCCAGCAGCTTGGTCCAGCGCGAGCAGTACTTC	CASSLVQREQYF
TRBV28	TRBD2	TRBJ2-2	-	TGTGCCAGCAGTTTGTTTGGGGGAGGGCCAGGCGGGGAGCTGTTTTTT	CASSLFGGGPGGELFF
TRBV4-1	-	TRBJ1-1	-	TGCGCCAGCAGCCAAAGTAGGGCGTCGAACACTGAAGCTTTCTTT	CASSQSRASNTEAFF
TRBV27	-	TRBJ2-7	-	TGTGCCAGCAGGGTGGCTTCCGAGCAGTACTTC	CASRVASEQYF
TRBV27	TRBD2	TRBJ2-2	-	TGTGCCAGCAGTTTCTCTAGCGGCGCGAACACCGGGGAGCTGTTTTTT	CASSFSSGANTGELFF
TRBV7-2	-	TRBJ2-7	-	TGTGCCAGCAGCTTAGCGCCAGCTAGCTCCTACGAGCAGTACTTC	CASSLAPASSYEQYF
TRBV19	-	TRBJ1-1	-	TGTGCCAGTGGCCGAGGAAACACTGAAGCTTTCTTT	CASGRGNTEAFF
TRBV29-1	-	TRBJ2-2	-	TGCAGCGTGGGAAGACAGAAGAACACCGGGGAGCTGTTTTTT	CSVGRQKNTGELFF
TRBV4-1	-	TRBJ2-3	-	TGCGCCAGCAGCCAAGATAATGTCGGGAGCACAGATACGCAGTATTTT	CASSQDNVGSTDTQYF
TRBV25-1	-	TRBJ2-7	-	TGTGCCAGCAGTGAATGGGACGGAGCCTACGAGCAGTACTTC	CASSEWDGAYEQYF
TRBV9	TRBD2	TRBJ2-7	-	TGTGCCAGCAGCGTATCCGGGACTAGCGGCTACGAGCAGTACTTC	CASSVSGTSGYEQYF
TRBV7-9	-	TRBJ2-2	-	TGTGCCAGCAGCCCCTTCGGCCCGAACACCGGGGAGCTGTTTTTT	CASSPFGPNTGELFF
TRBV18	TRBD2	TRBJ2-1	once	TGTGCCAGCTCACCGGTAGCGGGAGCGCACTACAATGAGCAGTTCTTC	CASSPVAGAHYNEQFF
TRBV27	TRBD2	TRBJ2-1	-	TGTGCCAGCAGTTTAGGTGGTAGCGGGAGAAATCGGCAGTTCTTC	CASSLGGSGRNRQFF
TRBV5-1	-	TRBJ2-7	-	TGCGCCAGCAGCTTTGGGGACTGGCCCTACGAGCAGTACTTC	CASSFGDWPYEQYF
TRBV10-2	TRBD2	TRBJ2-3	-	TGCGCCAGCAGTTCTAGCGGGAGTAAGTCAGATACGCAGTATTTT	CASSSSGSKSDTQYF
TRBV19	-	TRBJ2-4	once	TGTGCCAGTAGTATAATGAGGGAAAACATTCAGTACTTC	CASSIMRENIQYF
TRBV6-5	-	TRBJ1-2	-	TGTGCCAGCACTCCGACGAGGCGTCATGACTATGGCTACACCTTC	CASTPTRRHDYGYTF
TRBV7-6	TRBD2	TRBJ2-1	-	TGTGCCAGCAGCTCCGCACCGGGACTAGCTTATCCTGAGCAGTTCTTC	CASSSAPGLAYPEQFF
TRBV9	-	TRBJ2-3	-	TGTGCCAGCAGCGTAGGCACAGCGAGCACAGATACGCAGTATTTT	CASSVGTASTDTQYF
TRBV4-1	-	TRBJ1-5	-	TGCGCCAGCAGCCAAGAAAGGACGGGCACAGGGACAAATCAGCCCCAGCATTTT	CASSQERTGTGTNQPQHF
TRBV4-1	TRBD1	TRBJ1-6	-	TGCGCCAGCAGCCAAGATCGACAGGGGCTCTATGGGGGGATCCACTTT	CASSQDRQGLYGGIHF
TRBV5-6	-	TRBJ1-1	-	TGTGCCAGCAGCTTGGAATGGTTGAACACTGAAGCTTTCTTT	CASSLEWLNTEAFF
TRBV28	-	TRBJ1-2	-	TGTGCCAGTTCTACACAGTGGGCAGGCCCTGTCGACTATGGCTACACCTTC	CASSTQWAGPVDYGYTF